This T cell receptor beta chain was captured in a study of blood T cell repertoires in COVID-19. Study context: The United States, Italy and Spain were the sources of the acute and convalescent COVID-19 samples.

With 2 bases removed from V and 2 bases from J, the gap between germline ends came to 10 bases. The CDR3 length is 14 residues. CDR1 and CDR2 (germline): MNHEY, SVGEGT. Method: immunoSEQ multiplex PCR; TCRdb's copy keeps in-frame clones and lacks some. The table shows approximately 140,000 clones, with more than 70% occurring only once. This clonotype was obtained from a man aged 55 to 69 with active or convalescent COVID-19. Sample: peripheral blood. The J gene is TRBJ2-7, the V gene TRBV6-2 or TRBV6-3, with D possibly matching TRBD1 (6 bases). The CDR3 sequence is CASSYGTYTYEQYF. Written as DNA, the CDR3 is TGTGCCAGCAGTTACGGGACATATACCTACGAGCAGTACTTC.